Sequencing of this T cell receptor (beta chain) was carried out in a study of T cells in localized non-small cell lung cancer. Sequencing used immunoSEQ multiplex PCR; TCRdb keeps in-frame clones, though not all of them. The data hold about 72,000 clones, with just under 85% observed a single time. CDR1 and CDR2 from the germline V gene are SNHLY and FYNNEI. The CDR3 runs 15 residues. Trimming took 7 bases from V and 2 from J, leaving 15 bases between them. The sequenced sample was peripheral blood, obtained before any cancer treatment. This clonotype was obtained from a female donor older than 55 with stage I lung adenocarcinoma. The J gene is TRBJ1-3, the V gene TRBV2; no definite D call. The DNA for the CDR3 is TGTGCCAGCACCGGGCCACCACGAACTGGAAACACCATATATTTT. This codes for CASTGPPRTGNTIYF.